This note documents a single TCR beta chain sequence. Followed over time, Seattle patients had been enrolled while infection was active. This sample is part of a study of blood T cell repertoires in COVID-19. In the study overall: Sites in the United States, Italy and Spain provided acute and convalescent COVID-19 samples. PBMCs, B-cell-depleted T cells, or T cells provided the cDNA or gDNA that made up the material.

Some clones are missing from TCRdb's copy, which holds only in-frame ones; the method was immunoSEQ multiplex PCR. The table includes 140,000 to 150,000 clones, approximately 85% detected once. V lost 6 bases and J 7 bases, leaving 15 bases between the germline ends. The CDR3 extends over 14 amino acids. Germline CDR1 reads MRHNA; CDR2 reads SNTAGT. The source is a woman between 55 and 75 years old with COVID-19, enrolled during active disease. The specimen was peripheral blood. The gene calls are TRBV6-4 and TRBJ2-2; D might be TRBD2 (6 bases). CDR3 nucleotide sequence: TGTGCCAGCAGCTGGATTCGGGGAGGCGGGGAGCTGTTTTTT. It translates to CASSWIRGGGELFF.